This entry lists 24 T cell receptor beta chains sequenced from one sample in a study of blood T cell repertoires in COVID-19. Produced via immunoSEQ multiplex PCR; TCRdb's table is partial and in-frame only. Altogether 120,000 to 150,000 clones are present, roughly 89% being singletons, with the ten largest covering 4.5% to 6%. The sequenced sample was PBMCs or T cells enriched from blood (not recorded which). Receptors originate from a woman aged 45-65 years who had been exposed to COVID-19.

The rearrangement uses TRBV5-4 and TRBJ1-2; tentatively, D is TRBD1 (6 bases). This CDR3 has 15 amino acids. V dropped 4 bases and J dropped 3 bases, with 16 bases sitting between them. Germline CDR1 is SGHNT and CDR2 is YYREEE (reference sequence). The CDR3 DNA is TGTGCCAGCAGCCGACGGGGGGGGCGAGACTATGGCTACACCTTC. Its protein is CASSRRGGRDYGYTF.

This chain joins TRBV27 and TRBJ1-6; maybe TRBD1 (5 bases). CDR1 is MNHEY, CDR2 SMNVEV, per germline (reference sequence). This CDR3 is 15 amino acids long. V was shortened by 4 bases and J by 3 bases, with 10 bases between the two germline ends. The CDR3 sequence: CASSSRASYNSPLHF. CDR3 DNA: TGTGCCAGCAGTTCCAGGGCCAGCTATAATTCACCCCTCCACTTT.

The sample holds a few counts of this clone. This sequence joins TRBV6-4 and TRBJ2-2, with TRBD2 matching over 7 bases. CDR1 and CDR2 from the germline V gene are MRHNA and SNTAGT. V shed 4 bases and J 6 bases; nucleotides not matched to a gene: 5. The CDR3 has 14 amino acids. The CDR3: CASSAGTTAGELFF. The DNA for the CDR3 is TGTGCCAGCAGTGCCGGGACTACCGCCGGGGAGCTGTTTTTT.

This sequence joins TRBV7-8 and TRBJ2-5; 8 nucleotides line up with TRBD2. The ends lost 5 bases at V and 4 bases at J; junction bases unmatched: 6. CDR1 and CDR2 (germline): SGHVS, FQNEAQ. The CDR3 contains 14 residues. The CDR3 sequence: CASSPNGLAETQYF. In DNA, the CDR3 is TGTGCCAGCAGCCCGAACGGACTAGCAGAGACCCAGTACTTC.

The chain joins TRBV18 to TRBJ1-1, with no clear D. The CDR3 sequence is 12 residues long. With 6 bases removed from V and 0 bases from J, the gap between germline ends came to 5 bases. The germline V gene has CDR1 KGHSH and CDR2 LQKENI. CDR3 nucleotide sequence: TGTGCCAGCTCCAAAATGAACACTGAAGCTTTCTTT. Translating it yields CASSKMNTEAFF.

This chain joins TRBV19 and TRBJ2-7, with a weak D call TRBD1 (6 bases). The CDR3 covers 13 residues. Germline V CDR1 and CDR2: LNHDA, SQIVND (reference sequence). V was trimmed by 6 bases and J by 3 bases, leaving 12 bases between them. This CDR3 reads CASRRTDYYEQYF. The CDR3 DNA reads as TGTGCCAGTAGGAGGACAGACTACTACGAGCAGTACTTC.

This sequence joins TRBV19 and TRBJ1-6, with D possibly being TRBD1 (5 bases). The CDR3 totals 13 residues. Germline V gene lookup returns CDR1 LNHDA and CDR2 SQIVND (reference sequence). V gave up 6 bases and J gave up 7 bases, with 10 bases separating them. CDR3 protein: CASSRDWNSPLHF. The CDR3 DNA reads as TGTGCCAGTAGCCGGGACTGGAATTCACCCCTCCACTTT.

In this sample, this clone turned up a few times. This chain connects TRBV9 to TRBJ1-4; D is perhaps TRBD1 (6 bases). The CDR3 is made up of 15 amino acids. V was clipped by 4 bases and J by 7 bases, with 17 bases between them. The V gene's germline CDR1 is SGDLS and CDR2 YYNGEE. Here the CDR3 DNA reads TGTGCCAGCAGCCCCAGGGGTACTCGGGGTGAAAAACTGTTTTTT. Translation gives CASSPRGTRGEKLFF.

The chain carries TRBV5-1 and TRBJ2-7; 10 bases agree with TRBD2. The CDR3 length is 19 residues. V shed 0 bases and J 7 bases; nucleotides not matched to a gene: 19. Germline CDR1 reads SGHRS; CDR2 reads YFSETQ. The chain's CDR3 is CASSLGAPFVSGRVGEQYF. Here the CDR3 DNA reads TGCGCCAGCAGCTTGGGAGCCCCTTTTGTCAGCGGGAGGGTCGGGGAGCAGTACTTC.

This chain joins TRBV9 and TRBJ2-5; 8 bases match TRBD1. CDR3 length: 14 residues. The germline gives CDR1 SGDLS, CDR2 YYNGEE. V was clipped by 0 bases and J by 5 bases; unmatched bases: 3. This CDR3 reads CASSVGQGRETQYF. DNA of the CDR3: TGTGCCAGCAGCGTAGGACAGGGGCGGGAGACCCAGTACTTC.

V and J are TRBV27 and TRBJ2-1; D possibly corresponds to TRBD2 (6 bases). The germline gives CDR1 MNHEY, CDR2 SMNVEV (reference sequence). V was shortened by 5 bases and J by 3 bases, with 8 bases between the two germline ends. This CDR3 comprises 13 residues. The CDR3: CASSQGGYNEQFF. The CDR3 DNA reads as TGTGCCAGCAGTCAGGGAGGCTACAATGAGCAGTTCTTC.

The V and J genes are TRBV7-2 and TRBJ2-3, with 10 bases aligning to TRBD2. CDR3 size: 16 residues. Germline CDR1 reads SGHTA; CDR2 reads FQGNSA. V lost 5 bases, J lost 3 bases, and 8 bases stayed unmatched. The CDR3 nucleotides are TGTGCCAGCAGCACCTTCTTAGCGGGAGGTACAGATACGCAGTATTTT. Protein: CASSTFLAGGTDTQYF.

This rearrangement joins TRBV11-2 to TRBJ2-7, with D maybe TRBD2 (6 bases). Germline assignment: CDR1 SGHAT and CDR2 FQNNGV. The ends were cut back, 5 bases at V and 4 bases at J, with 18 bases in the middle. The CDR3 length is 15 residues. CDR3 residues: CASSIGTSARYEQYF. The CDR3 DNA is TGTGCCAGCAGCATTGGGACTTCTGCTCGATACGAGCAGTACTTC.

J is TRBJ1-1 and V is TRBV19, with D tentatively TRBD1 (6 bases). V was trimmed by 7 bases and J by 9 bases, leaving 18 bases between them. This CDR3 comprises 13 residues. Germline assignment: CDR1 LNHDA and CDR2 SQIVND (reference sequence). In nucleotides, the CDR3 is TGTGCCAGTACAGTTAGGACAGCAGCCCAAGCTTTCTTT. This codes for CASTVRTAAQAFF.

J is TRBJ1-3 and V is TRBV6-4, with 9 bases matching TRBD1. This CDR3 comprises 17 residues. Germline-derived CDR1 and CDR2 are MRHNA and SNTAGT. J lost 3 bases, V lost 6 bases, and 12 bases had no gene match. The CDR3 region is CASSLWVDRGGGNTIYF. In DNA form, the CDR3 reads TGTGCCAGCAGCCTCTGGGTGGACAGGGGAGGTGGAAACACCATATATTTT.

This clone was found a few times. The chain is built from TRBV29-1 and TRBJ2-7; a possible D gene is TRBD1 (5 bases). V was trimmed by 4 bases and J by 1 base, leaving 11 bases between them. This CDR3 has 13 amino acids. Germline V gives CDR1 SQVTM, CDR2 ANQGSEA. For the CDR3, the DNA is TGCAGCGTTGTTGTGGGGCTTTCCTACGAGCAGTACTTC. Encoded protein: CSVVVGLSYEQYF.

This clone was observed a few times. This chain connects TRBV15 to TRBJ2-1, with 12 nucleotides matching TRBD2. V lost 1 base, J lost 0 bases, and 7 bases stayed unmatched. There are 19 residues in the CDR3. Germline V gene sequence: CDR1 LNHNV, CDR2 YYDKDF (reference sequence). CDR3 protein: CATSRGLAGVGSSYNEQFF. CDR3 nucleotides: TGTGCCACCAGCAGAGGACTAGCGGGAGTCGGGAGCTCCTACAATGAGCAGTTCTTC.

The chain has TRBV30 and TRBJ2-1; perhaps TRBD1 as D (5 bases). The CDR3 has 13 amino acids. The germline V gene encodes CDR1 GTSNPN and CDR2 SVGIG (reference sequence). Trimming cost V 1 base and J 5 bases, with 9 bases left between them. The CDR3 is CAWSGGANNEQFF. The CDR3 nucleotides are TGTGCCTGGAGTGGTGGGGCAAACAATGAGCAGTTCTTC.

The rearrangement links TRBV14 to TRBJ2-5; 8 nucleotides agree with TRBD1. The germline CDR1 and CDR2 sequences are SGHDN and FVKESK. The CDR3 runs to 14 residues. V shed 3 bases, J shed 9 bases, and the junction held 9 bases outside the gene matches. CDR3 nucleotides: TGTGCCAGCAGCCACGGACAGGGACGGGTGGCCCAGTACTTC. This sequence encodes CASSHGQGRVAQYF.

The V and J genes are TRBV5-5 and TRBJ1-3; tentatively, D is TRBD1 (5 bases). The germline V gene has CDR1 SGHKS and CDR2 YYEKEE (reference sequence). The CDR3 contains 13 residues. The V end lost 8 bases, the J end lost 0 bases, and 9 bases lay between the germline ends. CDR3 nucleotides: TGTGCCAGTGACAGCCTCTCTGGAAACACCATATATTTT. Encoded protein: CASDSLSGNTIYF.

This clone was seen a single time. The CDR3 region is CSVGDPGEQYF. For the CDR3, the DNA is TGCAGCGTTGGTGACCCAGGCGAGCAGTACTTC. The V call is TRBV29-1, the J call TRBJ2-7, with D hard to call. The germline V gene has CDR1 SQVTM and CDR2 ANQGSEA. V lost 4 bases, J lost 6 bases, and 10 bases lay in between. This CDR3 spans 11 amino acids.

V gene TRBV5-1 combines with J gene TRBJ2-3, with 10 bases matching TRBD2. The germline CDR1 and CDR2 sequences are SGHRS and YFSETQ. V dropped 0 bases and J dropped 3; count of bases not matched to a gene: 4. The CDR3 has 16 residues. The CDR3 spells CASSLGSSGGTDTQYF. The CDR3 DNA reads TGCGCCAGCAGCTTGGGAAGTAGCGGGGGGACAGATACGCAGTATTTT.

V usage is TRBV6-4 and J usage is TRBJ2-1, with D possibly TRBD2 on 5 matching bases. CDR3 size: 13 residues. Germline lookup yields CDR1 MRHNA and CDR2 SNTAGT. V lost 2 bases and J 6 bases, leaving 8 bases between the germline ends. CDR3 region: CASSDSEGNEQFF. The CDR3 nucleotides read TGTGCCAGCAGTGACAGCGAGGGCAATGAGCAGTTCTTC.

The chain has TRBV29-1 and TRBJ2-2, with D perhaps TRBD1 (5 bases). The CDR3 has 17 amino acids. V was cut by 4 bases and J by 2 bases, with 20 bases left in between. Looked up from germline, CDR1 is SQVTM and CDR2 is ANQGSEA. As DNA, the CDR3 is TGCAGCGTTGTGGAGAGAGCGAATAGGGGAAACACCGGGGAGCTGTTTTTT. This encodes CSVVERANRGNTGELFF.